Below, 17 T cell receptor beta chains from the same sample are listed, as sequenced in a study of cytomegalovirus exposure and HLA in healthy donors. The primer mix had 60 Vbeta and 13 Jbeta primers. Clones were sequenced by immunoSEQ multiplex PCR, and TCRdb holds only the in-frame ones, with some missing. The data show over 100,000 clones, 75% to 85% seen once. Sequenced material: PBMCs. All receptors derive from a woman aged 18-30 years in good health and CMV-seropositive.

This clone was seen only once. The rearrangement links TRBV25-1 to TRBJ2-1; D is perhaps TRBD2 (5 bases). The length of the CDR3 is 14 residues. The germline V gene has CDR1 MGHDK and CDR2 SYGVNS. Trimming cost V 5 bases and J 2 bases, with 10 bases left between them. The CDR3 reads CASSLSGTYNEQFF. The DNA of the CDR3 is TGTGCCAGCAGTCTCAGCGGAACCTACAATGAGCAGTTCTTC.

The rearrangement links TRBV5-1 to TRBJ1-6; 8 bases map to TRBD1. The length of the CDR3 is 14 residues. Germline V gene sequence: CDR1 SGHRS, CDR2 YFSETQ. The V segment lost 6 bases and the J segment 8 bases; nucleotides outside the gene matches: 7. The CDR3 DNA reads as TGCGCCAGCACTCCAAACAGGGGGGATTCACCCCTCCACTTT. Translation gives CASTPNRGDSPLHF.

V is TRBV5-1 and J is TRBJ2-5; 9 nucleotides line up with TRBD1. The CDR3 loop spans 15 amino acids. V shed 5 bases and J 2 bases; nucleotides not matched to a gene: 7. From germline, CDR1 is SGHRS and CDR2 YFSETQ. The CDR3, as DNA: TGCGCCAGCAGTACACAGGGGGCGTTTCAAGAGACCCAGTACTTC. This gives the protein CASSTQGAFQETQYF.

The gene calls are TRBV25-1 and TRBJ2-5; 7 positions agree with TRBD1. This CDR3 spans 14 amino acids. V was pared by 8 bases and J by 2 bases, with 8 bases of the junction left unmatched. Germline lookup yields CDR1 MGHDK and CDR2 SYGVNS. The CDR3 loop is CASLMTGKQETQYF. DNA for the CDR3: TGTGCCAGCCTGATGACAGGGAAGCAAGAGACCCAGTACTTC.

This clone was observed a single time. This chain connects TRBV5-3 to TRBJ1-5; TRBD1 matches at 9 bases. TRBV5-3 is sorted into the ORF group, with uncertain function. This CDR3 has 17 residues. The V and J ends lost 8 bases and 1 base, in that order; junction bases with no gene match: 13. The CDR3 bases are TGTGCCAGCCTCCAGTCCGGACAGGGGAGCAGCAATCAGCCCCAGCATTTT. Its protein product is CASLQSGQGSSNQPQHF.

The chain couples TRBV28 to TRBJ2-2; possible D gene TRBD1, 6 bases. Trimming pared 2 bases from V and 4 bases from J, leaving 8 bases between. This CDR3 contains 14 residues. Germline V gene data show CDR1 as MDHEN and CDR2 as SYDVKM. CDR3 residues: CASSLAGATGELFF. CDR3 nucleotides: TGTGCCAGCAGTTTAGCAGGGGCCACCGGGGAGCTGTTTTTT.

The rearrangement links TRBV5-5 to TRBJ1-1, with D maybe TRBD1 (5 bases). V was pared by 0 bases and J by 6 bases, with 12 bases between. Germline CDR1 reads SGHKS; CDR2 reads YYEKEE (reference sequence). The CDR3 runs 14 residues. Written as DNA, the CDR3 is TGTGCCAGCAGCTTGGTGGGGCGGACCTCTGAAGCTTTCTTT. Amino acid sequence: CASSLVGRTSEAFF.

This chain uses TRBV10-3 with TRBJ1-1, with D possibly being TRBD1 (5 bases). V was pared by 7 bases and J by 2 bases, with 14 bases between. This CDR3 has 14 amino acids. In germline, CDR1 is ENHRY, CDR2 SYGVKD. The CDR3 sequence: CAITGDLDNTEAFF. The DNA of the CDR3 is TGTGCCATCACCGGGGACTTGGACAACACTGAAGCTTTCTTT.

J is TRBJ1-2 and V is TRBV7-9, with 7 nucleotides matching TRBD1. With V trimmed by 9 bases and J by 1 base, 8 bases remained unmatched. The germline gives CDR1 SEHNR, CDR2 FQNEAQ (reference sequence). The CDR3 totals 14 residues. The CDR3 DNA reads as TGTGCCAGTCAGGGGCAGGGGGTTAACTATGGCTACACCTTC. It translates to CASQGQGVNYGYTF.

This rearrangement joins TRBV19 to TRBJ2-4; 9 bases match TRBD1. CDR1 and CDR2 (germline): LNHDA, SQIVND (reference sequence). With V trimmed by 5 bases and J by 7 bases, 3 bases remained unmatched. The CDR3 totals 13 residues. The CDR3 DNA sequence: TGTGCCAGTAGTTTACAGGGGGCGAACATTCAGTACTTC. Translation: CASSLQGANIQYF.

The chain employs TRBV4-1 and TRBJ2-6; the match to TRBD1 covers 8 bases. The CDR3 is 18 residues long. The ends lost 0 bases at V and 2 bases at J; junction bases unmatched: 6. Germline V gene lookup returns CDR1 MGHRA and CDR2 YSYEKL. The DNA of the CDR3 is TGCGCCAGCAGCCAAGAAAGGCAGGGGGCGGCTGGGGCCAACGTCCTGACTTTC. Translation gives CASSQERQGAAGANVLTF.

The CDR3: CASSPGLAGRSSYNEQFF. DNA for the CDR3: TGTGCCAGCAGCCCGGGACTAGCGGGAAGGAGCTCCTACAATGAGCAGTTCTTC. The chain uses TRBV7-3 and TRBJ2-1, with 13 bases fitting TRBD2. V lost 5 bases to trimming and J lost 0 bases; unmatched junction nucleotides: 7. This CDR3 has 18 residues. Germline CDR1 and CDR2: SGHTA and FQGTGA.

The rearrangement uses TRBV4-2 and TRBJ1-1; no clear D gene. The CDR3 is 13 residues long. Germline CDR1 is LGHNA and CDR2 is YNFKEQ. V dropped 4 bases and J dropped 7 bases, with 13 bases sitting between them. The CDR3 reads CASSLSGGDEAFF. CDR3 in DNA: TGTGCCAGCAGCCTCTCGGGAGGAGATGAAGCTTTCTTT.

This chain joins TRBV12-5 and TRBJ2-1, with D possibly TRBD2 on 6 matching bases. There are 17 residues in the CDR3. Trimming pared 3 bases from V and 9 bases from J, leaving 24 bases between. Per germline, CDR1 LGHNT and CDR2 FRNRAP. As DNA, the CDR3 is TGTGCTAGTGGTTTTTCCCTCTCGGCCGGGGGATTTCGTGAGCAGTTCTTC. Amino acid sequence: CASGFSLSAGGFREQFF.

V usage is TRBV27 and J usage is TRBJ2-7; TRBD2 matches 11 bases. V dropped 4 bases and J dropped 2; count of bases not matched to a gene: 7. The CDR3 sequence is 16 residues long. Germline CDR1 is MNHEY and CDR2 is SMNVEV (reference sequence). For the CDR3, the DNA is TGTGCCAGCAGTTCTAGACTAGCGGGGTCGGCCTACGAGCAGTACTTC. Its protein product is CASSSRLAGSAYEQYF.

This sequence joins TRBV19 and TRBJ2-2; a possible D gene is TRBD1 (5 bases). V was pared by 7 bases and J by 1 base, with 13 bases between. This CDR3 has 15 amino acids. The germline V gene has CDR1 LNHDA and CDR2 SQIVND (reference sequence). CDR3 sequence: CASNIWQGNTGELFF. The CDR3 nucleotides are TGTGCCAGTAATATTTGGCAGGGGAACACCGGGGAGCTGTTTTTT.

The V and J genes are TRBV21-1 and TRBJ1-1; the table's D call, TRBD1, was not checked against the DNA. TRBV21-1 is a recognized pseudogene. The CDR3 has 15 residues. CDR3 sequence: CASSQRDRQYTEAFF. Written as DNA, the CDR3 is TGTGCCAGCAGCCAGAGGGACAGACAGTACACTGAAGCTTTCTTT.